Presented here are 24 T cell receptor beta chains from one specimen sequenced in a study of Graves' ophthalmopathy and Graves' hyperthyroidism. Amplified material comprised TCR beta CDR3 regions derived from RNA transcripts. HTBI primers served in a first-round RT-PCR, which a second-round multiplex PCR followed. TCRdb analysed the multiplex PCR reads with MiXCR anew, one entry per CDR3 protein. The sample includes about 550,000 distinct CDR3 sequences, roughly 39% of them seen just once. Material for sequencing was peripheral blood or thyroid tissue (not recorded which). The receptor source for this set is an adult man with Graves' hyperthyroidism.

This clonotype was found many times. The J gene is TRBJ1-1, the V gene TRBV10-3, with D possibly being TRBD1 (5 bases). V gave up 3 bases and J gave up 8 bases, with 16 bases separating them. This CDR3 is built from 14 residues. The germline gives CDR1 ENHRY, CDR2 SYGVKD. The CDR3 loop is CAISEPGSRGEAFF. The CDR3 nucleotides read TGTGCCATCAGTGAACCGGGATCACGGGGGGAAGCTTTCTTT.

The gene calls are TRBV5-1 and TRBJ1-1; D is perhaps TRBD1 (6 bases). The CDR3 sequence is 16 residues long. CDR1 and CDR2 (germline): SGHRS, YFSETQ. The V and J ends lost 4 bases and 0 bases respectively, with 16 bases between them. CDR3 bases: TGCGCCAGCAGCCCCTACACACAGGGTTTGAACACTGAAGCTTTCTTT. This codes for CASSPYTQGLNTEAFF.

Details on this clonotype: The junction does not match germline at one end; this may be a read error. V is TRBV7-6 and J is TRBJ2-7; 9 bases fit TRBD1. The germline CDR1 and CDR2 sequences are SGHVS and FNYEAQ. The CDR3 extends over 14 amino acids. CDR3 amino acids: CASSGGQGDNEQYF. The DNA for the CDR3 is TGTGCCAGCAGCGGGGGACAGGGAGACAATGAGCAGTACTTT.

V and J are TRBV29-1 and TRBJ2-7; 11 nucleotides match TRBD2. The J segment lost 2 bases and the V segment lost 4 bases, leaving 1 base of the junction unmatched. Germline V CDR1 and CDR2: SQVTM, ANQGSEA. This CDR3 comprises 13 residues. The chain's CDR3 is CSVVAGGPYEQYF. CDR3 coding DNA: TGCAGCGTTGTAGCGGGAGGGCCCTACGAGCAGTACTTC.

This sequence joins TRBV29-1 and TRBJ2-5, with D maybe TRBD2 (5 bases). The V gene lost 3 bases and the J gene lost 3 bases, with 20 bases spanning the gap. Per the germline V gene, CDR1 is SQVTM and CDR2 is ANQGSEA. The CDR3 contains 16 residues. Written as DNA, the CDR3 is TGCAGCGTTGAGAGTCAGACGAACACCGGGGAAGAGACCCAGTACTTC. This translates into CSVESQTNTGEETQYF.

This clonotype was recorded at least ten times. The chain combines TRBV5-1 with TRBJ1-1; D may be TRBD1 (5 bases). The CDR3 length is 15 residues. Looked up from germline, CDR1 is SGHRS and CDR2 is YFSETQ. Trimming took 3 bases from V and 7 from J, leaving 19 bases between them. CDR3 in DNA: TGCGCCAGCAGCTCGGCCGTGGGCCCGGGGGGTGAAGCTTTCTTT. Residues: CASSSAVGPGGEAFF.

The CDR3 DNA follows: TGTGCCAGCAGCTTAGCGGCTAGCGGGAGCACAGATACGCAGTATTTT. This codes for CASSLAASGSTDTQYF. The rearrangement joins TRBV7-6 to TRBJ1-5; TRBD2 matches 8 bases. Gene TRBJ2-3 matches the end of the DNA better, so the J call may be wrong. The CDR3 loop spans 16 amino acids. CDR1 and CDR2 from the germline V gene are SGHVS and FNYEAQ.

This clonotype was detected only a few times. The V and J genes are TRBV5-5 and TRBJ1-1; D is unclear. Germline V gene data show CDR1 as SGHKS and CDR2 as YYEKEE (reference sequence). Trimming left V 6 bases short and J 1 base short, with 19 bases between. The CDR3 is 16 residues long. The CDR3, as DNA: TGTGCCAGCAAACAGATAGCCTCAAATGGGAACACTGAAGCTTTCTTT. The encoded protein is CASKQIASNGNTEAFF.

This clonotype was detected many times. V gene TRBV6-5 combines with J gene TRBJ1-4, with D maybe TRBD1 (5 bases). CDR1 is MNHEY, CDR2 SVGAGI, per germline. V shed 6 bases and J shed 4 bases, with 9 bases lying between them. The CDR3 loop spans 13 amino acids. CDR3 sequence reads: CASRLDSNEKLFF. The CDR3 DNA reads TGTGCCAGCAGACTCGACAGTAATGAAAAACTGTTTTTT.

The chain joins TRBV5-4 to TRBJ1-3; 7 nucleotides line up with TRBD1. V lost 4 bases, J lost 0 bases, and 7 bases stayed unmatched. Germline V CDR1 and CDR2: SGHNT, YYREEE (reference sequence). The CDR3 consists of 16 residues. CDR3 in DNA: TGTGCCAGCAGCCAAGATTCAGGGGGCTCTGGAAACACCATATATTTT. It encodes CASSQDSGGSGNTIYF.

This sequence joins TRBV6-5 and TRBJ1-3; D call uncertain. The CDR3 has 11 amino acids. Trimming left V 2 bases short and J 16 bases short, with 12 bases between. Germline V gene sequence: CDR1 MNHEY, CDR2 SVGAGI. The CDR3 DNA is TGTGCCAGCAGTTACGTCGGGGTTCTTTATTTT. This codes for CASSYVGVLYF.

This clonotype was recorded a few times. The chain is built from TRBV28 and TRBJ2-7; the D call may be TRBD1 or TRBD2 (7 bases each). Germline lookup yields CDR1 MDHEN and CDR2 SYDVKM. This CDR3 has 14 amino acids. Trimming removed 6 bases at V and 9 bases at J, with 21 bases between. CDR3 nucleotide sequence: TGTGCCAGCAGGCAGTCGGCAGGGGGGGCTGTGCAGTACTTC. Amino acid sequence: CASRQSAGGAVQYF.

This clonotype was counted at least ten times. A much more abundant neighbour one base away suggests this may be a read error. The chain combines TRBV9 with TRBJ2-2, with D unclear. This CDR3 spans 12 amino acids. Germline lookup yields CDR1 SGDLS and CDR2 YYNGEE. V dropped 0 bases and J dropped 7 bases, with 4 bases sitting between them. The CDR3 DNA reads TGTGCCAGCAGCGTAGGTGTCGGGGAGCTGTTTTTT. Translating it yields CASSVGVGELFF.

CDR3 DNA sequence: TGTGCTAGTGGTTTAGTCGCTTACGAGCAGTACTTC. Translated: CASGLVAYEQYF. The chain uses TRBV12-5 and TRBJ2-7; D not resolved. The length of the CDR3 is 12 residues. V lost 3 bases to trimming and J lost 4 bases, with 7 bases between them. Germline loops: CDR1 LGHNT, CDR2 FRNRAP.

This clonotype was detected ten times or more. The chain carries TRBV9 and TRBJ2-5; D may correspond to TRBD1 or TRBD2 (7 bases each). The CDR3 loop spans 15 amino acids. Trimming left V 0 bases short and J 4 bases short, with 13 bases between. The germline V gene encodes CDR1 SGDLS and CDR2 YYNGEE. In DNA form, the CDR3 reads TGTGCCAGCAGCGTAGACGCCAGGGGGGGAGAGACCCAGTACTTC. It translates to CASSVDARGGETQYF.

The CDR3 protein is CSATREAFF. The CDR3, as DNA: TGCAGTGCTACCCGGGAAGCTTTCTTT. V is TRBV20-1 and J is TRBJ1-1; D remains ambiguous. The CDR3 spans 9 residues. The ends were cut back, 4 bases at V and 8 bases at J, with 5 bases in the middle. The germline V gene encodes CDR1 DFQATT and CDR2 SNEGSKA (reference sequence).

V is TRBV6-6 and J is TRBJ1-2, with TRBD1 matching over 8 bases. The CDR3 has 14 residues. Germline trimming cut 2 bases from V and 9 bases from J; bases unmatched to any gene: 8. The germline V gene encodes CDR1 MNHNY and CDR2 SVGAGI (reference sequence). CDR3 nucleotides: TGTGCCAGCAGTTACACGGCAGGGGGCACGAGCTACACCTTC. This sequence encodes CASSYTAGGTSYTF.

Concerning this clonotype itself: A much bigger clone sits one base away, suggesting this may be a read error. This sequence joins TRBV12-3 or TRBV12-4 and TRBJ1-5; D may be TRBD1 (5 bases). The CDR3 has 14 amino acids. The CDR3 coding sequence is TGTGCCAGCACCGGGACGGGGAGCAATCAGCCCCGGCATTTT. Its protein is CASTGTGSNQPRHF.

Worth noting for this clonotype: A much more abundant neighbour one base away suggests this may be a read error. The gene calls are TRBV7-3 and TRBJ2-6; no clear D gene. Germline lookup yields CDR1 SGHTA and CDR2 FQGTGA. The CDR3 is 15 amino acids. CDR3 loop: CGSSFYGSGANVLTF. CDR3 DNA: TGTGGCAGCAGCTTTTATGGTTCTGGGGCCAACGTCCTGACTTTC.

The chain carries TRBV7-9 and TRBJ2-5, with 8 bases matching TRBD2. V lost 6 bases, J lost 5 bases, and 8 bases stayed unmatched. Germline CDR1 is SEHNR and CDR2 is FQNEAQ (reference sequence). This CDR3 region has 14 residues. The CDR3 protein is CASSYGGALETQYF. Written as DNA, the CDR3 is TGTGCCAGCAGTTACGGGGGGGCATTGGAGACCCAGTACTTC.

CDR3 loop: CASSHSTSGSGSYEQYF. For the CDR3, the DNA is TGTGCCAGCAGTCACAGTACTAGCGGGAGTGGGTCCTACGAGCAGTACTTC. The chain has TRBV2 and TRBJ2-7; 11 bases are shared with TRBD2. The CDR3 covers 17 residues. Trimming cost V 5 bases and J 1 base; bases outside gene matches: 10. Germline V CDR1 and CDR2: SNHLY, FYNNEI.

The chain combines TRBV29-1 with TRBJ1-2, with a tentative D call TRBD1 (6 bases). V was shortened by 4 bases and J by 8 bases, with 11 bases between the two germline ends. The germline V gene encodes CDR1 SQVTM and CDR2 ANQGSEA. The CDR3 is 11 residues long. Here the CDR3 DNA reads TGCAGCGTTGTGGGGGCTTTCGGCTACACCTTC. This gives the protein CSVVGAFGYTF.

There are many counts of this clonotype. The rearrangement links TRBV12-3 or TRBV12-4 to TRBJ2-7; 12 nucleotides align to TRBD2. V lost 3 bases to trimming and J lost 3 bases; unmatched junction nucleotides: 6. This CDR3 is built from 16 residues. CDR3 sequence: CASSFGGLAGNYEQYF. CDR3 bases: TGTGCCAGCAGTTTCGGCGGACTAGCGGGAAACTACGAGCAGTACTTC.

Many counts were recorded for this clonotype. This chain joins TRBV7-2 and TRBJ1-1; 9 bases are shared with TRBD1. The V gene's germline CDR1 is SGHTA and CDR2 FQGNSA. Losses at the gene ends were 1 base for V and 6 bases for J; bases not matched to a gene: 12. The CDR3 runs 17 residues. The DNA of the CDR3 is TGTGCCAGCAGCTTAGAGGTGACAGGGGGAAAAGGTGCTGAAGCTTTCTTT. This translates into CASSLEVTGGKGAEAFF. Variable domain in full (rest from reference TRBV7-2 and TRBJ1-1): GAGVSQSPSNKVTEKGKDVELRCDPISGHTALYWYRQSLGQGLEFLIYFQGNSAPDKSGLPSDRFSAERTGGSVSTLTIQRTQQEDSAVYLCASSLEVTGGKGAEAFFGQGTRLTVV.